One T cell receptor beta chain is described in this entry. This sample was taken from a study of blood T cell repertoires in COVID-19. Method: immunoSEQ multiplex PCR; TCRdb's copy keeps in-frame clones and lacks some. The sample has roughly 440,000 clones, around 88% seen once. Sequenced: peripheral blood. This TCR was recovered from a woman aged 45-65 years with COVID-19, enrolled during active disease.

The CDR3 protein is CASSYGGGQGTDTQYF. The CDR3 region has the DNA TGTGCCAGCAGTTACGGGGGGGGCCAGGGCACAGATACGCAGTATTTT. V gene TRBV6-5 combines with J gene TRBJ2-3; D is perhaps TRBD2 (7 bases). In germline, CDR1 is MNHEY, CDR2 SVGAGI. The CDR3 extends over 16 amino acids. V lost 2 bases and J 1 base, leaving 13 bases between the germline ends.